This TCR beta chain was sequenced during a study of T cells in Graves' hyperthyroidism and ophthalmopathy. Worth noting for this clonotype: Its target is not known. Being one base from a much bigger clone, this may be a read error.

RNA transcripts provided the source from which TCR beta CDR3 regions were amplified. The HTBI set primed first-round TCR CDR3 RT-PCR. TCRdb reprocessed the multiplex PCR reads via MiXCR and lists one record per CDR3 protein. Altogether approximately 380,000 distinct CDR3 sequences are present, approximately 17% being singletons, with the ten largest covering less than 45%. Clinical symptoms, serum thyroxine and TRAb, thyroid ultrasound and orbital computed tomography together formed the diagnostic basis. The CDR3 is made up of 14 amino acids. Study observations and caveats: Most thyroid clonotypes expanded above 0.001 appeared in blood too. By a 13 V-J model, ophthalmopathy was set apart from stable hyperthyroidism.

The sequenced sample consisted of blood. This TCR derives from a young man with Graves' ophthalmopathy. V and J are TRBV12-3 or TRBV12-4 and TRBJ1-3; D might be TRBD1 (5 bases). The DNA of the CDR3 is TGTGCCAGCAGCTATGACAGCTCTGGAAACACCGTATATTTT. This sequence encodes CASSYDSSGNTVYF.